Listed below are T cell receptor beta chains from one sample, sequenced in a study of shared clonotypes between healthy human individuals. The repertoire was sequenced with immunoSEQ multiplex PCR; TCRdb's copy has only in-frame clones and lacks some. In the table there are 950,000 to 1,300,000 clones, approximately 68% of which are singletons. Sequencing was performed on memory CD4+ T cells sorted from blood. The receptors stem from a man aged 18 to 35 in good health. Each CDR3 is given with its conserved first and last residue. The D gene is left open where the match is weak. The listing skips clone size in some rows; elsewhere it reads once, few, many or a size class.

V,J,size,D,CDR3,DNA
TRBV4-1,TRBJ2-5,few,TRBD1,CASSQDGTGGAMTQYF,TGCGCCAGCAGCCAAGATGGGACAGGGGGCGCGATGACCCAGTACTTC
TRBV6-1,TRBJ1-5,NA,NA,CASTENSNQPQHF,TGTGCCAGCACCGAGAATAGCAATCAGCCCCAGCATTTT
TRBV7-2,TRBJ2-7,NA,NA,CASSSRTSSFWEQYF,TGTGCCAGCAGCTCCCGAACTAGTAGCTTCTGGGAGCAGTACTTC
TRBV5-1,TRBJ2-3,NA,NA,CASSLAGVGDTQYF,TGCGCCAGCAGCTTGGCCGGCGTTGGAGATACGCAGTATTTT
TRBV30,TRBJ1-2,NA,NA,CAWTPSRDYGYTF,TGTGCCTGGACTCCTAGCCGGGACTATGGCTACACCTTC
TRBV27,TRBJ1-6,NA,NA,CASSSPGGASYNSPLHF,TGTGCCAGCAGTTCCCCGGGGGGCGCGTCCTATAATTCACCCCTCCACTTT
TRBV5-6,TRBJ2-7,NA,TRBD1,CASSLLLVGGRHEQYF,TGTGCCAGCAGCTTGCTTTTAGTAGGGGGCCGCCACGAGCAGTACTTC
TRBV5-8,TRBJ2-2,NA,NA,CASSLLPGANTGELFF,TGTGCCAGCAGCCTACTTCCGGGGGCGAACACCGGGGAGCTGTTTTTT
TRBV7-6,TRBJ2-3,NA,TRBD2,CASKEIAGASTDTQYF,TGTGCCAGCAAAGAGATAGCGGGGGCCAGCACAGATACGCAGTATTTT
TRBV30,TRBJ2-7,NA,NA,CAWSTQITRAFREQYF,TGTGCCTGGAGTACTCAAATTACCAGAGCCTTTCGGGAGCAGTACTTC
TRBV7-2,TRBJ2-1,once,NA,CASSGHNEQFF,TGTGCCAGCAGCGGTCACAATGAGCAGTTCTTC
TRBV5-1,TRBJ2-3,NA,TRBD2,CASSLLAGGRTDTQYF,TGCGCCAGCAGCCTATTAGCGGGAGGGCGCACAGATACGCAGTATTTT
TRBV19,TRBJ1-2,few,NA,CASSRGAPADYGYTF,TGTGCCAGTAGTAGGGGGGCCCCGGCGGACTATGGCTACACCTTC
TRBV12-5,TRBJ2-2,NA,TRBD1,CASAYRGQDTGELFF,TGTGCTAGTGCCTACAGGGGGCAAGACACCGGGGAGCTGTTTTTT
TRBV6-6,TRBJ2-3,NA,TRBD2,CASLLAASGDTQYF,TGTGCCAGCTTGCTAGCGGCGTCTGGGGATACGCAGTATTTT
TRBV9,TRBJ2-7,few,NA,CASSFSGASGQYF,TGTGCCAGCAGCTTCAGTGGTGCCTCGGGGCAGTACTTC
TRBV10-3,TRBJ2-1,NA,NA,CAIYRSSSYNEQFF,TGTGCCATTTACAGGAGTAGCTCCTACAATGAGCAGTTCTTC
TRBV7-2,TRBJ2-7,NA,NA,CASSAGLAIEQYF,TGTGCCAGCAGCGCTGGACTGGCGATCGAGCAGTACTTC
TRBV7-2,TRBJ2-5,NA,NA,CASSLGTPGRAQYF,TGTGCCAGCAGCTTAGGTACTCCGGGCCGGGCCCAGTACTTC
TRBV6-1,TRBJ1-5,NA,NA,CASQSRGPPQHF,TGTGCCAGTCAAAGTAGAGGGCCGCCCCAGCATTTT
TRBV18,TRBJ1-2,NA,TRBD1,CANSQDRDYGYTF,TGTGCCAACTCTCAGGACAGGGACTATGGCTACACCTTC
TRBV11-2,TRBJ2-5,once,NA,CASSLGSRETQYF,TGTGCCAGCAGCTTGGGCAGCCGGGAGACCCAGTACTTC
TRBV5-4,TRBJ1-6,NA,TRBD1,CASSQGPGTGTYNSPLHF,TGTGCCAGCAGCCAAGGTCCCGGGACAGGAACATATAATTCACCCCTCCACTTT
TRBV10-3,TRBJ2-1,NA,TRBD2,CASQTSGRIYNEQFF,TGTGCCAGCCAAACTAGCGGGAGGATCTACAATGAGCAGTTCTTC
TRBV7-2,TRBJ2-6,NA,NA,CASSFDKAGANVLTF,TGTGCCAGCAGCTTTGATAAGGCTGGGGCCAACGTCCTGACTTTC
TRBV19,TRBJ1-5,NA,TRBD1,CASSMRTGDGGQPQHF,TGTGCCAGTAGTATGAGGACAGGGGATGGGGGTCAGCCCCAGCATTTT
TRBV27,TRBJ2-5,few,TRBD1,CASSLGQGMWETQYF,TGTGCCAGCAGTTTGGGACAGGGAATGTGGGAGACCCAGTACTTC
TRBV5-1,TRBJ2-7,NA,TRBD1,CASSLGQGSFSEQYF,TGCGCCAGCAGCCTAGGACAGGGGTCTTTTTCCGAGCAGTACTTC
TRBV5-1,TRBJ2-7,many,NA,CASREGLGSYEQYF,TGCGCCAGCAGAGAAGGGTTGGGTAGCTACGAGCAGTACTTC
TRBV15,TRBJ2-3,NA,NA,CATSRDNSGTDTQYF,TGTGCCACCAGCAGAGATAACAGTGGCACAGATACGCAGTATTTT
TRBV5-6,TRBJ2-3,NA,TRBD2,CAFVGSRAGGTDTQYF,TGTGCCTTTGTGGGGTCAAGGGCGGGAGGCACAGATACGCAGTATTTT
TRBV6-4,TRBJ2-2,NA,TRBD2,CASSLAGGTGELFF,TGTGCCAGCAGCCTAGCGGGAGGCACCGGGGAGCTGTTTTTT
TRBV19,TRBJ1-1,NA,TRBD1,CASSILGQGNTEAFF,TGTGCCAGTAGTATACTAGGACAGGGGAACACTGAAGCTTTCTTT
TRBV13,TRBJ2-1,few,NA,CASSPDRGVLDEQFF,TGTGCCAGCAGCCCCGATAGGGGAGTTTTAGATGAGCAGTTCTTC